The 7 T cell receptor beta chains below all came from one sample that was sequenced in a study of cytomegalovirus exposure and HLA in healthy donors. Sequencing used immunoSEQ multiplex PCR; TCRdb keeps in-frame clones, though not all of them. This sample has some 170,000 clones, with approximately 87% found just once. The material sequenced was PBMCs. The source is a woman aged 25 to 45 in good health and CMV-seronegative.

The V call is TRBV7-2, the J call TRBJ1-6; D is uncertain. This CDR3 region has 16 residues. Germline CDR1 SGHTA, CDR2 FQGNSA. Trimming took off 3 bases at V and 4 bases at J, with 13 bases between the two ends. CDR3 protein: CASSLSREGYNSPLHF. The CDR3 DNA reads TGTGCCAGCAGCTTGTCGAGGGAAGGGTATAATTCACCCCTCCACTTT.

This chain uses TRBV10-2 with TRBJ1-2; no clear D gene. Trimming took off 2 bases at V and 10 bases at J, with 17 bases between the two ends. The CDR3 is 14 amino acids. CDR1 is WSHSY and CDR2 is SAAADI in the germline V gene. The CDR3 loop is CASSEDRRTMVYTF. CDR3 DNA: TGCGCCAGCAGTGAGGACCGCCGCACGATGGTCTACACCTTC.

The CDR3 DNA reads as TGTGCCAGCAGCTTATTACCTTCGGCTTATTACAATGAGCAGTTCTTC. Its translation is CASSLLPSAYYNEQFF. The gene calls are TRBV11-3 and TRBJ2-1, with unresolved D. The CDR3 runs 16 residues. V lost 2 bases, J lost 4 bases, and 15 bases lay in between. Germline lookup yields CDR1 SGHNT and CDR2 YENEEA.

The rearrangement links TRBV4-1 to TRBJ2-7; D call uncertain. The CDR3 covers 15 residues. Per germline, CDR1 MGHRA and CDR2 YSYEKL. With 0 bases removed from V and 3 bases from J, the gap between germline ends came to 12 bases. CDR3 DNA: TGCGCCAGCAGCCAAGAACGCCGGGCAAACTACGAGCAGTACTTC. Its translation: CASSQERRANYEQYF.

This chain joins TRBV23-1 and TRBJ2-2; 9 bases align to TRBD1. TRBV23-1 is an ORF for which the function is uncertain. The CDR3 consists of 16 residues. The ends lost 4 bases at V and 4 bases at J; junction bases unmatched: 7. CDR3 sequence reads: CASSRGQGITTGELFF. The CDR3 DNA reads TGCGCCAGCAGTCGAGGACAGGGGATAACCACCGGGGAGCTGTTTTTT.

The chain combines TRBV6-6 with TRBJ1-2, with TRBD1 as a possible D gene (6 bases). Trimming shortened V by 2 bases and J by 3 bases, and 10 bases separated the two germline ends. Germline V gives CDR1 MNHNY, CDR2 SVGAGI (reference sequence). The CDR3 extends over 14 amino acids. DNA of the CDR3: TGTGCCAGCAGTTACGGGGGCGGCGACTATGGCTACACCTTC. This translates into CASSYGGGDYGYTF.

Points on this clone: Other nucleotide sequences in the sample specify the same CDR3. The J gene is TRBJ1-2, the V gene TRBV9, with no clear D. Germline values: CDR1 SGDLS, CDR2 YYNGEE. Trimming stripped 0 bases from V and 1 base from J, with 4 bases between. This CDR3 spans 13 amino acids. CDR3 amino acids: CASSVADNYGYTF. The CDR3 coding sequence is TGTGCCAGCAGCGTAGCCGATAACTATGGCTACACCTTC.